This TCR beta chain derives from a study of T-cell memory formation after mild COVID-19. Across the whole study: Clustering of TCRs was largely donor specific.

Germline V gene data show CDR1 as MNHNY and CDR2 as SVGAGI (reference sequence). The CDR3 length is 11 residues. Trimming pared 9 bases from V and 4 bases from J, leaving 10 bases between. Each CDR3 protein gets one entry after TCRdb re-called the 5' RACE reads with MiXCR. Of roughly 180,000 distinct CDR3 sequences listed, 15% to 20% are singletons. The gene calls are TRBV6-6 and TRBJ2-7; TRBD1 might be the D (6 bases). The sequenced sample consisted of PBMCs or a T cell subset sorted from them (not recorded which). The origin of this receptor is a man between 18 and 35 years old who had mild COVID-19 (a few samples of this study predate the infection). Cell type and time point are not known. CDR3 sequence: CASRTEYEQYF. The CDR3 coding sequence is TGTGCCAGTCGGACAGAATACGAGCAGTACTTC.